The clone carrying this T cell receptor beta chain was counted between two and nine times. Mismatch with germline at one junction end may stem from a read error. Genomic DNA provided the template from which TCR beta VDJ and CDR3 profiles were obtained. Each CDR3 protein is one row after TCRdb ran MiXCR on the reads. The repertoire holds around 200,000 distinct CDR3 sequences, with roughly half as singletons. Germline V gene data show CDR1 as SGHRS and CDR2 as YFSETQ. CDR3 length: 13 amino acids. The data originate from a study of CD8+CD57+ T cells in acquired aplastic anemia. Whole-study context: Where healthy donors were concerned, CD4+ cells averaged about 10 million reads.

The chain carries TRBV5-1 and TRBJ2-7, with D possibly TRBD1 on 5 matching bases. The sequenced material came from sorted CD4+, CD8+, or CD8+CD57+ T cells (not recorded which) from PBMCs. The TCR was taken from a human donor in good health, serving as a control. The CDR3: CASSADSHREQYF. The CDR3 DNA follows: TGTGCCAGCAGTGCTGACAGTCATCGCGAGCAGTACTTC.